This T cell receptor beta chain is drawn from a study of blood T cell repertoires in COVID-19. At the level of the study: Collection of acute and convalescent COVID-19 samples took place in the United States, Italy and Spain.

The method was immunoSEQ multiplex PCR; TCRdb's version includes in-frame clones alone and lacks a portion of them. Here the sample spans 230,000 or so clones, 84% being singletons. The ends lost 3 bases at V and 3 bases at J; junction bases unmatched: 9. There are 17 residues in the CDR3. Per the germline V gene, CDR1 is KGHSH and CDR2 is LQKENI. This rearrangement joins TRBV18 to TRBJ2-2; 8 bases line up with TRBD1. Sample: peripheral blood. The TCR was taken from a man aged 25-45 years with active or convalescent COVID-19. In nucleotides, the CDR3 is TGTGCCAGCTCACCGAGGGGCCAGGGGGCGGACACCGGGGAGCTGTTTTTT. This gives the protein CASSPRGQGADTGELFF. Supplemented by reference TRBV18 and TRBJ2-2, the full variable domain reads NAGVMQNPRHLVRRRGQEARLRCSPMKGHSHVYWYRQLPEEGLKFMVYLQKENIIDESGMPKERFSAEFPKEGPSILRIQQVVRGDSAAYFCASSPRGQGADTGELFFGEGSRLTVL.